The entry below describes one TCR beta chain. This record comes from a study of blood T cells in healthy people across ages. Sample-barcoded 5' priming and a J-beta primer mix drove a second PCR of about 6 to 12 cycles. MiXCR, run by TCRdb on the 5' RACE reads, gives a single entry per CDR3 protein. The sample contains just over 800,000 distinct CDR3 sequences, approximately 67% of which appear only once. Donors were healthy Caucasian individuals from Russia aged about 6 to 100. Germline V lookup: CDR1 ENHRY, CDR2 SYGVKD. The CDR3 spans 13 residues. Trimming shortened V by 5 bases and J by 6 bases, and 11 bases separated the two germline ends.

The chain carries TRBV10-3 and TRBJ2-1; D is possibly TRBD2 (5 bases). Material for sequencing was blood. The TCR originated in a young man in good health. This CDR3 reads CAISREPTNEQFF. Here the CDR3 DNA reads TGTGCCATCAGTAGGGAGCCGACCAATGAGCAGTTCTTC.